This TCR beta chain was sequenced in a study of T-cell memory formation after mild COVID-19. Study information: Among the donors, TCR clusters were largely specific to each donor.

Constant-segment-primed 5'RACE gave TCR alpha and TCR beta cDNA libraries with sample barcodes and UMIs. From the 5' RACE reads, TCRdb called clonotypes with MiXCR, one entry per CDR3 protein. The table includes about 110,000 distinct CDR3 sequences, 15% to 20% detected once. The ends were cut back, 2 bases at V and 9 bases at J, with 14 bases in the middle. Germline CDR1 SEHNR, CDR2 FQNEAQ (reference sequence). The CDR3 extends over 15 amino acids. This clonotype has only a few counts. Its antigen is unknown. The study, taken as a whole, reports: Clones contracting day 15 to 85 were balanced CD4/CD8; later expanders leaned CD4+. For contracting clones, CD4+ ones sat mainly in CM and EM, CD8+ in EMRA.

This chain connects TRBV7-9 to TRBJ1-6; D is unresolved. This TCR came from a man aged 18 to 29 who had mild COVID-19 (a few samples of this study predate the infection). Cell type and time point are not known. Sequenced: PBMCs or a T cell subset sorted from them (not recorded which). The chain's CDR3 is CASSLSVSGISPLHF. The CDR3 DNA reads TGTGCCAGCAGCTTATCCGTCTCCGGGATTTCACCCCTCCACTTT.